The source of this TCR beta chain is a study of Ad26.COV2.S vaccination and SARS-CoV-2 variants (TCRdb year 2021). In terms of the full investigation: Donors in the vaccine arm were drawn from COV1001, a multicentre, randomized, double-blind, placebo-controlled phase I-IIa trial testing Ad26.COV2.S in healthy adults. Ad26.COV2.S was administered intramuscularly at 5 x 10^10 or 1 x 10^11 viral particles, either as a single shot or as two shots given 56 days apart. TCRbeta repertoire sequencing was used to assess the specificity and breadth of SARS-CoV-2-reactive T cell receptors after Ad26.COV2.S vaccination. The TCR-sequenced set comprised approximately 32 samples: about 19 Ad26.COV2.S vaccine recipients, 5 placebo recipients and 8 SARS-CoV-2 convalescent individuals. Trial participants were randomized into five groups of five: low-dose or high-dose Ad26.COV2.S given once or twice, or placebo on both occasions. Investigators remained blinded to trial group allocation during experiments and outcome assessment. Paper-wide results and their limitations: The authors noted that total T cell responses may have been underestimated by the TCR breadth and depth analyses. Comparing responses between vaccine doses or regimens was not something the study was powered to do. After vaccination, substantial breadth of spike-specific CD8+ and CD4+ T cell responses was reported. Ad26.COV2.S recipients had higher spike-specific TCR breadth than placebo recipients (P = 0.0014). Non-spike TCR breadth was comparable between vaccine and placebo recipients, consistent with the vaccine containing only spike.

The count of this clone is one. The antigen this receptor binds is unknown. Base qualities are missing; no much larger clone stands one base away. Per the publication, the treatment or condition label means: roughly 19 received Ad26.COV2.S at low or high dose, single or two shots; about 5 received placebo; per-sample allocation not given. Repertoires of vaccine and placebo recipients were sequenced from samples collected on day 63 after the first injection. Cohort 1b enrolled 25 or so adults aged 18-55 years at a single site in Boston, USA, between 29 July and 7 August 2020. Ad26.COV2.S was a replication-incompetent adenovirus type 26 vector that expressed a prefusion-stabilized SARS-CoV-2 spike protein derived from the original Wuhan strain. V loses 2 bases, J loses 5 bases, and the germline ends lie 24 bases apart. The CDR3 goes from the cysteine to the phenylalanine over 18 residues. The read is trimmed to its CDR3 DNA, 54 bases read in frame from base 1. According to the germline V gene (reference sequence), CDR1 reads MNHEY and CDR2 reads SMNVEV.

TCRbeta CDR3 regions were sequenced with the immunoSEQ Assay. After extraction, genomic DNA underwent amplification by bias-controlled multiplex PCR, followed by high-throughput sequencing. On the authors' methods: To quantify the absolute abundance of every unique TCRbeta CDR3 region, sequences were collapsed and filtered. T cell fraction was estimated by normalization of TCRbeta template counts to usable DNA, with usable DNA being measured through amplification of reference genes present in all nucleated cells. Repertoire TCRs were annotated as SARS-CoV-2-specific when V gene, CDR3 amino acid sequence and J gene were exactly matched to a known reactive TCR set. The reference SARS-CoV-2 TCR set was obtained from MIRA and was filtered for enrichment in COVID-19-positive ImmuneCODE repertoires, whereby public or cross-reactive TCRs were removed. Using the MIRA antigens, annotated TCRs were further analysed by specific ORF or by position within an ORF. Breadth was defined as the number of annotated unique rearrangements divided by the total number of unique productive rearrangements, and depth was defined as the summed frequency of the annotated unique rearrangements. TCR breadth was compared between groups using two-sided Wilcoxon rank-sum tests. This immuneACCESS table, as held by TCRdb, lists in-frame sequences with V and J called but not all clones. Of the missing ones, under half trace to an unresolved V gene in checked studies; the others have no known cause. The V and J calls and clone size are taken from that table; D and trimming were inferred from the DNA. The sample has some 300,000 clones on record, approximately 86% of them singletons. Approximately 2% of the sample lies in the top ten.

The chain couples TRBV27 to TRBJ1-1, and possibly TRBD1, on 6 matching bases. This TCR derives from a person aged 18-60 years who received the Ad26.COV2.S COVID-19 vaccine or a placebo. The specimen comprised peripheral blood, sampled in a trial of Ad26.COV2.S vaccine versus placebo. The CDR3 region has the sequence CASSLTRSTGGGRTEAFF. The DNA sequence is TGTGCCAGCAGTTTAACCCGGTCGACAGGCGGAGGAAGGACTGAAGCTTTCTTT.